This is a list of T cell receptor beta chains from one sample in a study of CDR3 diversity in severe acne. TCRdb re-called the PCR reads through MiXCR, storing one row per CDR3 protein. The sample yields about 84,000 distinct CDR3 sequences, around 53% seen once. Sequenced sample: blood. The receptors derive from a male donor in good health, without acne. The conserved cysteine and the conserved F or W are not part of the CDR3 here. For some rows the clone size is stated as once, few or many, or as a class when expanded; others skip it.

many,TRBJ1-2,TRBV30,AWNRNGYT
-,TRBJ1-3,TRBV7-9,ASSRDRVSGNTIY
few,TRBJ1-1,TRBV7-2,ASSDRGRRSAF
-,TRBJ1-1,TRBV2,ASSEQGYTEAF
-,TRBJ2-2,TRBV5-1,ASRKIDTGELF
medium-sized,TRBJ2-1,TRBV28,ASSLELGSNEQF
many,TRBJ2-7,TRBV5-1,ASSLGGGSLYEQY
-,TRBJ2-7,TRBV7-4,ASKFYEQY
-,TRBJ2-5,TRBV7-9,ASRHPGLAGGETQY
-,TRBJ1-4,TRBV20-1,SASTGRNEKLF
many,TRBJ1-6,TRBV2,ASSPSLGVPGDSPLH
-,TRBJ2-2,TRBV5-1,ASRQVGELF
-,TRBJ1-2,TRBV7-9,ASSPADRGRLGGYT
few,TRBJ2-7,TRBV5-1,ASSLIDTSSYEQY
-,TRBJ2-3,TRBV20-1,SAGSGAVDTQY
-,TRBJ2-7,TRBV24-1,ATSALAGAYEQY
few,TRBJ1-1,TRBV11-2,ASSPGGGYNPDYNTEAF
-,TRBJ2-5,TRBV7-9,ASSLAGPQETQY
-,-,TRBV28,ASSSNGQKGGEQY
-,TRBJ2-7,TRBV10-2,ASSEQQGREQY
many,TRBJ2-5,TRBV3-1,ASSQRLGETQY
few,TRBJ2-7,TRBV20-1,SARGVVQGPSYEQY
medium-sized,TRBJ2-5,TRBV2,ASTRQGDQETQY
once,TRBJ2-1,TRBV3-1,ASSAGTSGGLNEQF
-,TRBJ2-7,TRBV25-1,AWIRGIEQY
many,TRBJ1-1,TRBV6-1,ASFFKWTEAF
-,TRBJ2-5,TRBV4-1,ASSQEGLAGGTQY
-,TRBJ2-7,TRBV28,ASSTITSGEGIPYEQY
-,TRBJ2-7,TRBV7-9,ASSRGGAAYEQY
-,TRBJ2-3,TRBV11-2,ASSIRDSFTDTQY
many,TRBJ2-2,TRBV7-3,ASSLMQGATGELF
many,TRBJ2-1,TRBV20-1,SAREASGGSWVGLF
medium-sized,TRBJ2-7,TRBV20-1,SATPGQAGTDEQY
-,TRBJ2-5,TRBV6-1,ASSAPWDQETQY
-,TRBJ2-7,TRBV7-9,ASSLLSGGEQY
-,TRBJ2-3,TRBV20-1,SADRDRSYNEQY
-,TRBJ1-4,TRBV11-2,ASSFLRGARSEKLF